The 3 T cell receptor beta chains given below trace back to one sample, sequenced in a study of blood T cell repertoires in COVID-19. The protocol was immunoSEQ multiplex PCR, while the TCRdb copy is restricted to in-frame clones and leaves out a portion. In the table there are over 200,000 clones, about 81% of which are singletons. The sample taken for sequencing was PBMCs or T cells enriched from blood (not recorded which). The receptors were sampled from a man aged 35-49 years who had recovered from COVID-19.

CDR3 residues: CATSLLMNTEAFF. CDR3 nucleotides: TGTGCCACCAGCTTACTCATGAACACTGAAGCTTTCTTT. This rearrangement joins TRBV15 to TRBJ1-1; D unclear. Trimming left V 5 bases short and J 0 bases short, with 7 bases between. This CDR3 is 13 amino acids long. CDR1 is LNHNV and CDR2 is YYDKDF in the germline V gene (reference sequence). Full variable domain (rest looked up from reference TRBV15 and TRBJ1-1): DAMVIQNPRYQVTQFGKPVTLSCSQTLNHNVMYWYQQKSSQAPKLLFHYYDKDFNNEADTPDNFQSRRPNTSFCFLDIRSPGLGDTAMYLCATSLLMNTEAFFGQGTRLTVV.

This clone was detected once. At one boundary the junction diverges from the germline segment, which might be a read error. The V and J genes are TRBV5-1 and TRBJ2-5; TRBD2 matches 7 bases. This CDR3 spans 14 amino acids. Germline CDR1 is SGHRS and CDR2 is YFSETQ. Here the CDR3 DNA reads TGCGCCAGCACTGCAAGCGGGAACCACGAGACCCAGTACTTC. This translates into CASTASGNHETQYF.

The chain employs TRBV18 and TRBJ2-3, with a possible D match to TRBD2 (6 bases). V was cut by 3 bases and J by 2 bases, with 9 bases left in between. The CDR3 consists of 14 residues. CDR1 is KGHSH and CDR2 is LQKENI in the germline V gene. The chain's CDR3 is CASSPERVTDTQYF. The CDR3 region has the DNA TGTGCCAGCTCACCGGAGCGGGTCACAGATACGCAGTATTTT.